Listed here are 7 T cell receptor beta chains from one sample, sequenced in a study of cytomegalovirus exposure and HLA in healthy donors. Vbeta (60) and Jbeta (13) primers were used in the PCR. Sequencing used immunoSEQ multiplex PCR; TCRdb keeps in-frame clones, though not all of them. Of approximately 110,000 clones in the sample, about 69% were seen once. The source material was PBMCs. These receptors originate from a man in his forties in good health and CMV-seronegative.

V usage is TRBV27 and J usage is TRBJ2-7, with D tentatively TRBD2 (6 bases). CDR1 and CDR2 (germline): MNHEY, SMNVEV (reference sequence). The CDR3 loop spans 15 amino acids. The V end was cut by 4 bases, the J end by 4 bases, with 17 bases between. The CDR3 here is CASSSSGTGEYEQYF. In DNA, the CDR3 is TGTGCCAGCAGTTCCTCCGGGACGGGGGAGTACGAGCAGTACTTC.

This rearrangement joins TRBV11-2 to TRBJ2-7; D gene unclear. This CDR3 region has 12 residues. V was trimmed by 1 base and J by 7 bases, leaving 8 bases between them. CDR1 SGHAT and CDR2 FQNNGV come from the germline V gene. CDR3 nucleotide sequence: TGTGCCAGCAGCTTAGCCTCGAGAGAGCAGTACTTC. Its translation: CASSLASREQYF.

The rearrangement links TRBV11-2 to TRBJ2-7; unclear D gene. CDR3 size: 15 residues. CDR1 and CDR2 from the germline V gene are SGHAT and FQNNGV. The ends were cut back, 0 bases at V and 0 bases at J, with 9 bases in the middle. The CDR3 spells CASSLESASSYEQYF. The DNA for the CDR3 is TGTGCCAGCAGCTTAGAGAGCGCCAGCTCCTACGAGCAGTACTTC.

The CDR3: CASSLTGSGNIQYF. The CDR3 DNA reads as TGTGCCAGCAGCTTAACGGGCAGCGGAAACATTCAGTACTTC. V is TRBV7-3 and J is TRBJ2-4; D might be TRBD2 (5 bases). V gave up 0 bases and J gave up 6 bases, with 9 bases separating them. The length of the CDR3 is 14 residues. CDR1 is SGHTA and CDR2 is FQGTGA in the germline V gene. The full variable domain, with the rest looked up from reference TRBV7-3 and TRBJ2-4, is GAGVSQTPSNKVTEKGKYVELRCDPISGHTALYWYRQSLGQGPEFLIYFQGTGAADDSGLPNDRFFAVRPEGSVSTLKIQRTERGDSAVYLCASSLTGSGNIQYFGAGTRLSVL.

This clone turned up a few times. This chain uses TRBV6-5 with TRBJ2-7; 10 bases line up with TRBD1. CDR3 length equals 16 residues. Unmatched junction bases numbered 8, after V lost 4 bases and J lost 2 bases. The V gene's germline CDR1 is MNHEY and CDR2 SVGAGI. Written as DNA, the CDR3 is TGTGCCAGCAGTTCCCTGACAGGGGGCGCAACCTACGAGCAGTACTTC. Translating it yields CASSSLTGGATYEQYF.

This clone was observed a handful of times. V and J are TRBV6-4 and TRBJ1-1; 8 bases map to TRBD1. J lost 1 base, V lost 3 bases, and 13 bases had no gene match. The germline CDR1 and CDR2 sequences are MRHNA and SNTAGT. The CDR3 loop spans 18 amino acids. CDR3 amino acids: CASSERMTRDRPNTEAFF. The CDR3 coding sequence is TGTGCCAGCAGTGAAAGGATGACCCGGGACAGGCCGAACACTGAAGCTTTCTTT.

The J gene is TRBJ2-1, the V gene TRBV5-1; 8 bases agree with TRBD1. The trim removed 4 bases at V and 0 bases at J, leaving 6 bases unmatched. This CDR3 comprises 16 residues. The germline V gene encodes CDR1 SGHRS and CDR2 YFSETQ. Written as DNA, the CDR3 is TGCGCCAGCAGCCCCCGGACAGGGAGCTCCTACAATGAGCAGTTCTTC. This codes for CASSPRTGSSYNEQFF.